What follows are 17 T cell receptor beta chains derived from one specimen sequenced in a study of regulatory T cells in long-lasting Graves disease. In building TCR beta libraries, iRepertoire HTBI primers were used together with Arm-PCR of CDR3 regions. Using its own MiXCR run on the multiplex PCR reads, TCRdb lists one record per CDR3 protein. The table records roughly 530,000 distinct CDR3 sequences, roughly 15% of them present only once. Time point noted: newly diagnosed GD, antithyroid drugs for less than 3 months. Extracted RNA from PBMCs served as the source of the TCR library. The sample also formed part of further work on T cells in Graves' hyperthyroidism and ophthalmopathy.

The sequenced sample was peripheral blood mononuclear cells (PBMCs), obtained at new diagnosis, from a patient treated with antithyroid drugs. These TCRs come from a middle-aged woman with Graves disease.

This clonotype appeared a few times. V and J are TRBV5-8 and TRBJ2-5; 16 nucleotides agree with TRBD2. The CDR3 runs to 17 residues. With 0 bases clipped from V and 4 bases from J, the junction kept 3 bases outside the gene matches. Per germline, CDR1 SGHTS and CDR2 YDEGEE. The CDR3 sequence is CASSLEGLAGGRETQYF. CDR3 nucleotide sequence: TGTGCCAGCAGCTTGGAGGGACTAGCGGGGGGGCGAGAGACCCAGTACTTC.

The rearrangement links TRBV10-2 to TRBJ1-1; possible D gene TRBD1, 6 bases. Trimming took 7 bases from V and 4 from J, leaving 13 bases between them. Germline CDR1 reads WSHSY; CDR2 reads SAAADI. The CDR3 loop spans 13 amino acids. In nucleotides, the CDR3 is TGCGCCAGCACCGGGGGGGGGGCCACTGAAGCTTTCTTT. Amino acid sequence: CASTGGGATEAFF.

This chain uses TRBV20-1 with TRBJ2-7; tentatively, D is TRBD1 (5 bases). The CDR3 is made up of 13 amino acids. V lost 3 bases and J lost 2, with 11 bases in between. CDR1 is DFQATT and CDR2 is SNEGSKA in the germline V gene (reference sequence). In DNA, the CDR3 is TGCAGTGCTAGGGACATCCAGGCCTACGAGCAGTACTTC. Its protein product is CSARDIQAYEQYF.

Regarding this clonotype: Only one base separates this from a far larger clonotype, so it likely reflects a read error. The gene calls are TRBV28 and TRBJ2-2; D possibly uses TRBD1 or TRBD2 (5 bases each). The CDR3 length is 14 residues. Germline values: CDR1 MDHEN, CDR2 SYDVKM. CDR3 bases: TGTGCCAGCAGTTCCGGGCTGGACACCGGGGCGCTGTTTTTT. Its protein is CASSSGLDTGALFF.

The CDR3 DNA sequence: TGCGCAGTGATGCCCCGGACAGGTAGTCCTCGCGAGCAGTACTTC. It translates to CAVMPRTGSPREQYF. The chain recombines TRBV10-2 with TRBJ2-7; 7 bases line up with TRBD1. There are 15 residues in the CDR3. The germline CDR1 and CDR2 sequences are WSHSY and SAAADI.

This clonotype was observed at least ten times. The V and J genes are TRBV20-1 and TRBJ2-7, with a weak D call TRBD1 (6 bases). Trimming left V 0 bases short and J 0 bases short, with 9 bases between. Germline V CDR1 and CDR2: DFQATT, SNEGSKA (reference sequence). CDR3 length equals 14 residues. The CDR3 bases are TGCAGTGCTAGAGATAACAGGGCCTCCTACGAGCAGTACTTC. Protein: CSARDNRASYEQYF.

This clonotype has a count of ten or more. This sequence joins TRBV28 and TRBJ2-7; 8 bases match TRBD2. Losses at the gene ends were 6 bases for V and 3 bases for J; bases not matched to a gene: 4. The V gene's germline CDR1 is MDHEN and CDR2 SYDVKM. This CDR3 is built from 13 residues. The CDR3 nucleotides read TGTGCCAGCAGGAGGACTAGCAGCTACGAGCAGTACTTC. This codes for CASRRTSSYEQYF.

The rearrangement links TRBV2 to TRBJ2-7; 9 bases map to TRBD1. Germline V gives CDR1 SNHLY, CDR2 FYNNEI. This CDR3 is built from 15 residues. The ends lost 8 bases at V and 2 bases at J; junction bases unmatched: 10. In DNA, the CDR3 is TGTGCCAGCGCCCCCGGGGACAGGGCTACCTACGAGCAGTACTTC. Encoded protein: CASAPGDRATYEQYF. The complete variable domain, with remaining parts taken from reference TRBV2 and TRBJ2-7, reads EPEVTQTPSHQVTQMGQEVILRCVPISNHLYFYWYRQILGQKVEFLVSFYNNEISEKSEIFDDQFSVERPDGSNFTLKIRSTKLEDSAMYFCASAPGDRATYEQYFGPGTRLTVT.

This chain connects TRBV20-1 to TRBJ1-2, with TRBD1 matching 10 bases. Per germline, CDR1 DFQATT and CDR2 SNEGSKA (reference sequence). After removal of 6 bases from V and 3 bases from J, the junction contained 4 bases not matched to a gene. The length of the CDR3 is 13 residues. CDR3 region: CSASGQGYYGYTF. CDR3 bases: TGCAGTGCCTCGGGACAGGGGTACTATGGCTACACCTTC.

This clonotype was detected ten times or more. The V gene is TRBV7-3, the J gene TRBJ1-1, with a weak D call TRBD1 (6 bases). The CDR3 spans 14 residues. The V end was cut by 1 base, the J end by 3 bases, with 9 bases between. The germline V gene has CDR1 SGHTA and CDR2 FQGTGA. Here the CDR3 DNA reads TGTGCCAGCAGCTTAAGGGGGGCCGACACTGAAGCTTTCTTT. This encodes CASSLRGADTEAFF.

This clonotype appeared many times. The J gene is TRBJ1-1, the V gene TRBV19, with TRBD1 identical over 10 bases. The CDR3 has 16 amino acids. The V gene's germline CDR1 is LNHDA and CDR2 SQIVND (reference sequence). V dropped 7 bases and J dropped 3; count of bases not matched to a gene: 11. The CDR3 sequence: CASKSGTGASYTEAFF. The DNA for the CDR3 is TGTGCCAGTAAGTCCGGGACAGGGGCATCTTACACTGAAGCTTTCTTT.

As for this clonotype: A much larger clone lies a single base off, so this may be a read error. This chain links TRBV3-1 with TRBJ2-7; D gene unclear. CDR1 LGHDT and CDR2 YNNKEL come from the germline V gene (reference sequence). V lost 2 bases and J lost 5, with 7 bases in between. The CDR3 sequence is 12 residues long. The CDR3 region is CASSQSGNEQYF. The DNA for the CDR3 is TGTGCCAGCAGCCAATCCGGTAACGAGCAGTACTTC.

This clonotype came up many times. The CDR3 is CSAPRGLWTGGINEQFF. The CDR3 coding sequence is TGCAGCGCCCCCCGAGGTTTGTGGACAGGGGGTATCAATGAGCAGTTCTTC. V is TRBV29-1 and J is TRBJ2-1; TRBD1 aligns across 10 bases. Germline V gene data show CDR1 as SQVTM and CDR2 as ANQGSEA. The CDR3 length is 17 residues. J was trimmed by 6 bases and V by 7 bases; bases with no gene match: 18.

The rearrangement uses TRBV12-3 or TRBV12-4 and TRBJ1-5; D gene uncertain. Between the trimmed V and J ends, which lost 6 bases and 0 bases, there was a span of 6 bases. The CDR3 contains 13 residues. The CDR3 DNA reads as TGTGCCAGCAGGCGATATAGCAATCAGCCCCAGCATTTT. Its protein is CASRRYSNQPQHF.

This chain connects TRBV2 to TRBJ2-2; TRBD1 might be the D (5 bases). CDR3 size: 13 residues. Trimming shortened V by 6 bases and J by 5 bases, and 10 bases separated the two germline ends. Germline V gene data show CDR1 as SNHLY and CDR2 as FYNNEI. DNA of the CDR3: TGTGCCAGCAGGGGGCTTTCAACCGGGGAGCTGTTTTTT. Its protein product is CASRGLSTGELFF.

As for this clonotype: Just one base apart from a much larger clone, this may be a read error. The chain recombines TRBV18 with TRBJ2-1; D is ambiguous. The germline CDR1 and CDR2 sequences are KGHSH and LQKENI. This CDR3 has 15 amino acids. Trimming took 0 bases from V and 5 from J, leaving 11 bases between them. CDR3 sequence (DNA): TGTGCCAGCTCACCACCGGCGACTGAAAACAATGAGCAGTTCTTC. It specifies CASSPPATENNEQFF. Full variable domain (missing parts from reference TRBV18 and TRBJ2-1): NAGVMQNPRHLVRRRGQEARLRCSPMKGHSHVYWYRQLPEEGLKFMVYLQKENIIDESGMPKERFSAEFPKEGPSILRIQQVVRGDSAAYFCASSPPATENNEQFFGPGTRLTVL.

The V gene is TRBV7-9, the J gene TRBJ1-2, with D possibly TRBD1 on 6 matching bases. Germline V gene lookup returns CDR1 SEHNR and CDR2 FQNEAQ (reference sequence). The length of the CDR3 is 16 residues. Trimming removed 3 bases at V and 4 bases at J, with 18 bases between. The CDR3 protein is CASSFSGAAFAYGYTF. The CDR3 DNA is TGTGCCAGCAGCTTCTCGGGGGCTGCCTTTGCCTATGGCTACACCTTC. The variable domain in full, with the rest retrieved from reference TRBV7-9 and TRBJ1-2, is DTGVSQNPRHKITKRGQNVTFRCDPISEHNRLYWYRQTLGQGPEFLTYFQNEAQLEKSRLLSDRFSAERPKGSFSTLEIQRTEQGDSAMYLCASSFSGAAFAYGYTFGSGTRLTVV.